These 2 T cell receptor beta chains share one sample of origin, sequenced in a study of PD-1 blockade in mismatch repair-deficient tumors. Clones were read by immunoSEQ multiplex PCR, and TCRdb kept only the in-frame ones, dropping some. The repertoire holds tens of thousands of clones, with 81% as singletons. The sequenced sample was peripheral blood, obtained 12 weeks after starting pembrolizumab. All receptors derive from an adult with mismatch repair-deficient cancer.

CDR3 DNA sequence: TGTGCCAGCAGCGAGCCGGGACTAGCGGGAGGTCGTGAGCAGTTCTTC. Translation gives CASSEPGLAGGREQFF. V and J are TRBV5-4 and TRBJ2-1; TRBD2 matches at 15 bases. The trim removed 4 bases at V and 9 bases at J, leaving 8 bases unmatched. The CDR3 totals 16 residues. Per the germline V gene, CDR1 is SGHNT and CDR2 is YYREEE (reference sequence).

J is TRBJ2-7 and V is TRBV6-5; 11 positions match TRBD2. The V gene's germline CDR1 is MNHEY and CDR2 SVGAGI. The CDR3 consists of 15 residues. V lost 4 bases and J lost 4; bases outside the gene matches: 6. The CDR3 DNA follows: TGTGCCAGCAGTTCCTTAGCGGGAGGGCGGTACGAGCAGTACTTC. This sequence encodes CASSSLAGGRYEQYF.